Sequencing of this TCR beta chain was carried out in a study of T cell changes during pregnancy in multiple sclerosis (dated by TCRdb to between 2018 and 2021). A note on the overall study: The study looked at changes in the T cell repertoire across pregnancy in women with multiple sclerosis.

Remarks on this clone: Its antigen remains unidentified. The input lacks base qualities; no much larger clone sits a single base away.

In the germline V gene (reference sequence), CDR1 corresponds to SEHNR and CDR2 to FQNEAQ. The junction carries 8 bases between V and J, which are trimmed by 3 bases and 3 bases respectively. Including cysteine and phenylalanine, the CDR3 has 14 amino acids. Just CDR3 DNA is preserved here, 42 bases in frame from base 1. Preparation of the library involved the immunoSEQ multiplex PCR assay. In its TCRdb copy, this immuneACCESS table keeps in-frame sequences only and misses some clones. Where compared with another copy, unresolved V genes explain less than half of these, and the others have no known cause. The sample records around 35,000 clones, 90% of which are singletons. In total, the top ten clones hold roughly an eighth of the sample.

The source is a female donor with multiple sclerosis, enrolled in a pregnancy study. The rearrangement combines TRBV7-9 with TRBJ2-2; TRBD2 is perhaps the D gene, given 6 matching bases. The sequencing used CD8+ T cells from peripheral blood mononuclear cells, collected in the first trimester of pregnancy. The sequenced DNA: TGTGCCAGCAGCTTCGGACTATACACCGGGGAGCTGTTTTTT. Translation gives CASSFGLYTGELFF.